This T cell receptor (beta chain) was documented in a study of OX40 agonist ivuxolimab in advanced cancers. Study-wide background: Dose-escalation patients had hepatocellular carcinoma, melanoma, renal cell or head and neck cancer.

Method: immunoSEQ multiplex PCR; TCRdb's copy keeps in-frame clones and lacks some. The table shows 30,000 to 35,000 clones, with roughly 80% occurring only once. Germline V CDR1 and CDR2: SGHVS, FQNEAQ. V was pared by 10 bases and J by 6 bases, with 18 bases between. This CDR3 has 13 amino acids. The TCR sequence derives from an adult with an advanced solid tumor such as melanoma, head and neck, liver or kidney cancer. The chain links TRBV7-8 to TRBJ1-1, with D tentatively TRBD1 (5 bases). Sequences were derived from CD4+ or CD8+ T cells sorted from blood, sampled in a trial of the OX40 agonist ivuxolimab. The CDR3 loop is CATSGIIGAEAFF. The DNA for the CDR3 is TGTGCCACTTCGGGGATCATAGGGGCTGAAGCTTTCTTT.